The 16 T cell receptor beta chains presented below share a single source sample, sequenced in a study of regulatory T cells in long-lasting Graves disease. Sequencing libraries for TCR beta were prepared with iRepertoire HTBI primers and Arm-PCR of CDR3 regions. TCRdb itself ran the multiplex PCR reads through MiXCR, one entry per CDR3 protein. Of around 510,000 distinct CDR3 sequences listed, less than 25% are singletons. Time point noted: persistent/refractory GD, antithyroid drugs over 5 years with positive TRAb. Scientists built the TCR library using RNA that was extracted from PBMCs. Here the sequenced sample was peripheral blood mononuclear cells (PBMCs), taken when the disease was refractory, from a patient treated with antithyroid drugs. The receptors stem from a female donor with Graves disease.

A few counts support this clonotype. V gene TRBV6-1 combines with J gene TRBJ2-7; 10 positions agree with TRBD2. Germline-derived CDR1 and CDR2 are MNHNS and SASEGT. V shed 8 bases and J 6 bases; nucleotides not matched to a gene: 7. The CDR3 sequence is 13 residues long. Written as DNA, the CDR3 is TGTGCCAGCCGCCTAGCGGGAGACCCCGAGCAGTACTTC. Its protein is CASRLAGDPEQYF.

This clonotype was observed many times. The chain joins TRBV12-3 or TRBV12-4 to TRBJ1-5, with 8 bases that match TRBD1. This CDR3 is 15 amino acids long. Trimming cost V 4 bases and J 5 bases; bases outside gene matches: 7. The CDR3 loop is CASSSADREDQPQHF. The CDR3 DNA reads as TGTGCCAGCAGTTCCGCGGACAGGGAGGATCAGCCCCAGCATTTT.

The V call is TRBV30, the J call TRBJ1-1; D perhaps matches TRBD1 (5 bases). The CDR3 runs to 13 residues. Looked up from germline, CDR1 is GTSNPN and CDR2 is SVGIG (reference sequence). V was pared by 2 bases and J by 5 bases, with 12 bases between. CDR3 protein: CAWSRGGRTEAFF. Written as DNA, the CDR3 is TGTGCCTGGAGTCGCGGGGGACGAACTGAAGCTTTCTTT.

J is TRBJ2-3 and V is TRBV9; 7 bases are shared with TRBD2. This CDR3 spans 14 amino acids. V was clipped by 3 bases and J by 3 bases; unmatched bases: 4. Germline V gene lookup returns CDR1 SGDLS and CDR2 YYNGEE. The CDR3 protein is CASSEDGRTDTQYF. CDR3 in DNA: TGTGCCAGCAGCGAGGACGGGAGGACAGATACGCAGTATTTT.

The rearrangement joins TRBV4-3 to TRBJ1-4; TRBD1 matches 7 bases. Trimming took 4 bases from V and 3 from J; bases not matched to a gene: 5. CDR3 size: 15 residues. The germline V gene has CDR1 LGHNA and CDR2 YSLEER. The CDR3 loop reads CASSRDRAPNEKLFF. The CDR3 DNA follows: TGCGCCAGCAGCCGTGACAGGGCCCCTAATGAAAAACTGTTTTTT.

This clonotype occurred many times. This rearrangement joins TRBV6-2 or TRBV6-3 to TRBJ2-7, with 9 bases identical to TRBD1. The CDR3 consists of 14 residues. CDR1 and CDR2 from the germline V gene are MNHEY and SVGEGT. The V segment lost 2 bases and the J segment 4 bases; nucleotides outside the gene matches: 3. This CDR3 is CASSYEGQGYEQYF. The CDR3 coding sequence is TGTGCCAGCAGTTACGAGGGACAGGGATACGAGCAGTACTTC.

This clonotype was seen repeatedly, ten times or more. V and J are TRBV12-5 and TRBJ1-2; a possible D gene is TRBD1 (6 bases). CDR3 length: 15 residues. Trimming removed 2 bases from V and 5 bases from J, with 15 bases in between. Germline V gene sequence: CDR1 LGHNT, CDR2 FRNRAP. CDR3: CASGLIRDKIYGYTF. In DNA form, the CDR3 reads TGTGCTAGTGGTTTGATCCGGGACAAGATTTATGGCTACACCTTC.

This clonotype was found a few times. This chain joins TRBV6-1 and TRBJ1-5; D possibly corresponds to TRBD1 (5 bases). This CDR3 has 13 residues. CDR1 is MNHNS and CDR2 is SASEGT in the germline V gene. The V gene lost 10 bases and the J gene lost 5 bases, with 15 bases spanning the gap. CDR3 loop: CATAAGSYQPQHF. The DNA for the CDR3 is TGTGCCACCGCCGCAGGGAGCTATCAGCCCCAGCATTTT.

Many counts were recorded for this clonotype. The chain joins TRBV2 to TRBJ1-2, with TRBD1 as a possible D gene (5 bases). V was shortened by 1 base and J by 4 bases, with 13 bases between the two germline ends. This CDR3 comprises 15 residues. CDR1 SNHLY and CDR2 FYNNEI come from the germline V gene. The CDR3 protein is CASSEGPAGAYGYTF. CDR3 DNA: TGTGCCAGCAGTGAAGGCCCTGCCGGGGCCTATGGCTACACCTTC.

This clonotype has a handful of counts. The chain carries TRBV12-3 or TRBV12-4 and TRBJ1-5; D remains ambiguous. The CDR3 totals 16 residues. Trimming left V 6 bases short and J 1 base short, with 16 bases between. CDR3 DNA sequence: TGTGCCAGCAGCTCTCCCTCAGGCCGAAGCAATCAGCCCCAGCATTTT. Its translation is CASSSPSGRSNQPQHF.

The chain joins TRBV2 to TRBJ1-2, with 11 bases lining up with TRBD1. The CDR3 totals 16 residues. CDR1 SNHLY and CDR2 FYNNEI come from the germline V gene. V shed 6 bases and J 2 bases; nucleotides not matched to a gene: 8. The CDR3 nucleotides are TGTGCCAGCAGCCCGGACAGGGGGCGCGCAAACTATGGCTACACCTTC. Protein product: CASSPDRGRANYGYTF. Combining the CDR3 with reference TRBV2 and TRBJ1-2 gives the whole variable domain EPEVTQTPSHQVTQMGQEVILRCVPISNHLYFYWYRQILGQKVEFLVSFYNNEISEKSEIFDDQFSVERPDGSNFTLKIRSTKLEDSAMYFCASSPDRGRANYGYTFGSGTRLTVV.

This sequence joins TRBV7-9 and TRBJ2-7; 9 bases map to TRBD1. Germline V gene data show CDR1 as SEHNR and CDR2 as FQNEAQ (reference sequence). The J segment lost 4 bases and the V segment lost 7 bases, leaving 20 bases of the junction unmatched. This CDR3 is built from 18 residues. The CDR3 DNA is TGTGCCAGCAACGGGGCCCGGGGCCCTGGACAGGGGAAATACGAGCAGTACTTC. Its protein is CASNGARGPGQGKYEQYF.

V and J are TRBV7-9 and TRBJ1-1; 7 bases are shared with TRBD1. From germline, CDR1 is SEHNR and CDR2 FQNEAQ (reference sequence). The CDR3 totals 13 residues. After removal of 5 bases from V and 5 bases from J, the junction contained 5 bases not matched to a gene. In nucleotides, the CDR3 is TGTGCCAGCAGCAGACAGGGCCTGACTGAAGCTTTCTTT. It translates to CASSRQGLTEAFF. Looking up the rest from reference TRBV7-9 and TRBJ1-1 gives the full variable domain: DTGVSQNPRHKITKRGQNVTFRCDPISEHNRLYWYRQTLGQGPEFLTYFQNEAQLEKSRLLSDRFSAERPKGSFSTLEIQRTEQGDSAMYLCASSRQGLTEAFFGQGTRLTVV.

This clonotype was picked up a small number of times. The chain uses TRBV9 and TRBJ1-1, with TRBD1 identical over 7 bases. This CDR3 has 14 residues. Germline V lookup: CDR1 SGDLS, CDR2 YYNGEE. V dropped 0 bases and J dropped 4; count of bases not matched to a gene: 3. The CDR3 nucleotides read TGTGCCAGCAGCGTAGTGGCAGGGGGCACTGAAGCTTTCTTT. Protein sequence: CASSVVAGGTEAFF.

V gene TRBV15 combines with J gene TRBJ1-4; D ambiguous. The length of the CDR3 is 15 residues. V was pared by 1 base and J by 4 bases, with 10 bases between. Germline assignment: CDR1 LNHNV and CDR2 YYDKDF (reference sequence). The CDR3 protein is CATSRVEKYNEKLFF. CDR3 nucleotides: TGTGCCACCAGCAGAGTGGAGAAGTATAATGAAAAACTGTTTTTT.

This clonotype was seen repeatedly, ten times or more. CDR3 protein: CASSTSSGRYGTGELFF. The CDR3 DNA is TGTGCCAGCAGTACCTCTAGCGGGAGGTATGGAACCGGGGAGCTGTTTTTT. The chain combines TRBV28 with TRBJ2-2, with 11 bases lining up with TRBD2. Losses at the gene ends were 5 bases for V and 5 bases for J; bases not matched to a gene: 10. CDR1 is MDHEN, CDR2 SYDVKM, per germline. CDR3 length equals 17 residues.